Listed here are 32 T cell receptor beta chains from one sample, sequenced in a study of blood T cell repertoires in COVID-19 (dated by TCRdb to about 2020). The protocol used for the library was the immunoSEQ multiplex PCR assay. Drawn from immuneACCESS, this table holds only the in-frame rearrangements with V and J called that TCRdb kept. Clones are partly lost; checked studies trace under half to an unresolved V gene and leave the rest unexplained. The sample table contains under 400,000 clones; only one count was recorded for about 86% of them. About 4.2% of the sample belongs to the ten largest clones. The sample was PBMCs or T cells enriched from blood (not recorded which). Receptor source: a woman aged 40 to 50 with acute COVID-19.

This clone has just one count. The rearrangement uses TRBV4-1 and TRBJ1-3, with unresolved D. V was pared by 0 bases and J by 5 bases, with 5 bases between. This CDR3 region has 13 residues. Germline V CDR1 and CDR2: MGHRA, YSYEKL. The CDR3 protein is CASSQDYRNTIYF. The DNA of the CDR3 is TGCGCCAGCAGCCAAGATTATCGAAACACCATATATTTT.

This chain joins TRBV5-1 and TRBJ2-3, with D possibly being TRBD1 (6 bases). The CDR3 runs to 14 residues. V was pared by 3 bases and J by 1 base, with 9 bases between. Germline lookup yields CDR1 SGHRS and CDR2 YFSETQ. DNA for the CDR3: TGCGCCAGCAGCTACCGACAGGGCACAGATACGCAGTATTTT. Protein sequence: CASSYRQGTDTQYF. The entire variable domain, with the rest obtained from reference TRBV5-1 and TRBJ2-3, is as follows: KAGVTQTPRYLIKTRGQQVTLSCSPISGHRSVSWYQQTPGQGLQFLFEYFSETQRNKGNFPGRFSGRQFSNSRSEMNVSTLELGDSALYLCASSYRQGTDTQYFGPGTRLTVL.

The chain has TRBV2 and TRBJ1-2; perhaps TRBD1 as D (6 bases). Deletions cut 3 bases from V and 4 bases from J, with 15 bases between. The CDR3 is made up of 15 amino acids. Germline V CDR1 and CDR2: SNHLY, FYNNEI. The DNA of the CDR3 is TGTGCCAGCAGTGAGGGGACACCTGCGACCTATGGCTACACCTTC. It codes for CASSEGTPATYGYTF.

DNA for the CDR3: TGTGCCAGCAGTGAAGCGAAAAGGACGGGAAATCAGCCCCAGCATTTT. Its translation: CASSEAKRTGNQPQHF. The chain employs TRBV2 and TRBJ1-5; D uncertain. In germline, CDR1 is SNHLY, CDR2 FYNNEI. This CDR3 contains 16 residues. V lost 0 bases, J lost 4 bases, and 13 bases lay in between. The variable domain in full, with the rest retrieved from reference TRBV2 and TRBJ1-5, is EPEVTQTPSHQVTQMGQEVILRCVPISNHLYFYWYRQILGQKVEFLVSFYNNEISEKSEIFDDQFSVERPDGSNFTLKIRSTKLEDSAMYFCASSEAKRTGNQPQHFGDGTRLSIL.

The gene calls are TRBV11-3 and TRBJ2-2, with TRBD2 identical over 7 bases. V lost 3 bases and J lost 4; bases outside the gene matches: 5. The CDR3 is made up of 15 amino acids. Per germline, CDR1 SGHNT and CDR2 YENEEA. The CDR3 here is CASSLGRAATGELFF. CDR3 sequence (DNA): TGTGCCAGCAGCTTGGGGAGGGCGGCCACCGGGGAGCTGTTTTTT.

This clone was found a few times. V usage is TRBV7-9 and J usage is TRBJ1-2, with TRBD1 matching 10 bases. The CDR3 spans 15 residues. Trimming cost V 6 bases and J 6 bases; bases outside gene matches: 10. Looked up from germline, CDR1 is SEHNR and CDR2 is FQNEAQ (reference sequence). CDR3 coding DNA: TGTGCCAGCAGGATACGGACAGGGGGGATCAATGGCTACACCTTC. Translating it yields CASRIRTGGINGYTF.

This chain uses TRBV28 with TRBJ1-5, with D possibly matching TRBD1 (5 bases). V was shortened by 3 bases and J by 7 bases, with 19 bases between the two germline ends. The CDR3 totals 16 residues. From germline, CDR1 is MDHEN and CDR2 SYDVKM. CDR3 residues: CASSLAQTVLVQPQHF. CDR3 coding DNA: TGTGCCAGCAGTTTGGCCCAGACAGTTTTGGTCCAGCCCCAGCATTTT.

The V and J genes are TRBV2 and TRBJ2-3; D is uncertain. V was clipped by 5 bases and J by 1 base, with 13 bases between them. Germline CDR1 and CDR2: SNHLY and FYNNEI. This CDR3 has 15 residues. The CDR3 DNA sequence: TGTGCCAGCAGTAATCTCCAACGAGGCACAGATACGCAGTATTTT. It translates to CASSNLQRGTDTQYF.

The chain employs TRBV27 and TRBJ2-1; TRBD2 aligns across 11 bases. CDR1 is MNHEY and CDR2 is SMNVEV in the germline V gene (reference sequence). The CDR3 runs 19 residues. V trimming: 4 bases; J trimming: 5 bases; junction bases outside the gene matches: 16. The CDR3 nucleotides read TGTGCCAGCAGTTGGTTGTTCGGTCCTCGTAGCGGGAGGGACAATGAGCAGTTCTTC. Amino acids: CASSWLFGPRSGRDNEQFF.

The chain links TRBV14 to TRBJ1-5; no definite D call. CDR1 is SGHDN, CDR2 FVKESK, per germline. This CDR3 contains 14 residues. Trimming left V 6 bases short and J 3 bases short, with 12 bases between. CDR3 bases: TGTGCCAGCAGTCCACCGGGGTTCAATCAGCCCCAGCATTTT. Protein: CASSPPGFNQPQHF.

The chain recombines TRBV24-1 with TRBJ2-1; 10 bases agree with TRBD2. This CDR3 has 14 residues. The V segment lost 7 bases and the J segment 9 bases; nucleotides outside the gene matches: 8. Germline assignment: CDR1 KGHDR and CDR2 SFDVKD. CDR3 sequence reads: CATRAAGGSSEQFF. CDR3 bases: TGTGCCACCAGGGCAGCGGGAGGGAGCAGTGAGCAGTTCTTC.

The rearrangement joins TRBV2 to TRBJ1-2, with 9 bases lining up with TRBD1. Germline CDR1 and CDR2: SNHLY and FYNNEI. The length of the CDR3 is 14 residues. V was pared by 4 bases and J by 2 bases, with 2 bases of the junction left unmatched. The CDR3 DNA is TGTGCCAGCAGTGCAACAGGGGGCAACTATGGCTACACCTTC. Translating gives CASSATGGNYGYTF.

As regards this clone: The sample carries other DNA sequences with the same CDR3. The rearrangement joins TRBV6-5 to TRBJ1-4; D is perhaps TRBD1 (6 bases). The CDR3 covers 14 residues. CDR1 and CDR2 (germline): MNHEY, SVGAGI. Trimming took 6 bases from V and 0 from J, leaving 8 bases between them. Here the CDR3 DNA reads TGTGCCAGCAGCCGGACAGCAACTAATGAAAAACTGTTTTTT. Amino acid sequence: CASSRTATNEKLFF.

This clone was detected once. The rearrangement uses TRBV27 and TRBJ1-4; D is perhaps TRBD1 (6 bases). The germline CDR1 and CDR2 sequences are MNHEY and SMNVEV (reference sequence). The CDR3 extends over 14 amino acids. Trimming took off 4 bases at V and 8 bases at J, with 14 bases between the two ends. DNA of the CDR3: TGTGCCAGCAGTTCACAGGGTATAGACGAAAAACTGTTTTTT. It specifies CASSSQGIDEKLFF.

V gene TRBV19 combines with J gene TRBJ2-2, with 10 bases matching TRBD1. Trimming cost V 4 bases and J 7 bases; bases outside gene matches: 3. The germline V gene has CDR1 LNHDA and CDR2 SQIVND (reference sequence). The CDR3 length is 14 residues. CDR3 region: CASSTGQGGGELFF. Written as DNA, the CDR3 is TGTGCCAGTAGTACCGGACAGGGGGGCGGGGAGCTGTTTTTT.

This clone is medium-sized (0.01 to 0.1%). Here the CDR3 DNA reads TGTGCCAGCAGCCTGACAGGGGGCAGGGACGAGCAGTACTTC. Translation: CASSLTGGRDEQYF. V is TRBV5-4 and J is TRBJ2-7; 10 nucleotides match TRBD1. The CDR3 is made up of 14 amino acids. J lost 5 bases, V lost 4 bases, and 6 bases had no gene match. The germline CDR1 and CDR2 sequences are SGHNT and YYREEE (reference sequence).

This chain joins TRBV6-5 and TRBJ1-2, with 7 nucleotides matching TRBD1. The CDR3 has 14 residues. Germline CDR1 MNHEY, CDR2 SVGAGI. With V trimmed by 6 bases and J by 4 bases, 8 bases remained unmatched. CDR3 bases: TGTGCCAGCAGCCCCGGGACAGAGATCTATGGCTACACCTTC. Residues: CASSPGTEIYGYTF.

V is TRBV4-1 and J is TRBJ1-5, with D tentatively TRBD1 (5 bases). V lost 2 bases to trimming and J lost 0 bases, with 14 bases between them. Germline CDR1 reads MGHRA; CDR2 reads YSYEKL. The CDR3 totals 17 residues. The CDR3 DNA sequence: TGCGCCAGCAGCCAATCAGACAGACTTTATAGCAATCAGCCCCAGCATTTT. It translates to CASSQSDRLYSNQPQHF.

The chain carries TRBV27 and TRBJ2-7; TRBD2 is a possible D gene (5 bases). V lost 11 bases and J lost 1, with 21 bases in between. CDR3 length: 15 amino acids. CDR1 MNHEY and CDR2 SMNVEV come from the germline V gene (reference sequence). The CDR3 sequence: CAVHQPRGRSYEQYF. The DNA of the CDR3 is TGTGCCGTACATCAACCACGGGGAAGATCCTACGAGCAGTACTTC.

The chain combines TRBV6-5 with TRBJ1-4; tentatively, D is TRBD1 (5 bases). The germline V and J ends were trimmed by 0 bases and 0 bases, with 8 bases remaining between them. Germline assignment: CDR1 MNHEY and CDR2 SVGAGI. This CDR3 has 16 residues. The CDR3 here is CASSYSDRATNEKLFF. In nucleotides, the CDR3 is TGTGCCAGCAGTTACTCCGACAGAGCAACTAATGAAAAACTGTTTTTT.

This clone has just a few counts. The CDR3: CASSVGTGSPAFF. In DNA form, the CDR3 reads TGTGCCAGCAGCGTAGGGACAGGGAGTCCAGCTTTCTTT. The V gene is TRBV9, the J gene TRBJ1-1; 8 bases line up with TRBD1. Looked up from germline, CDR1 is SGDLS and CDR2 is YYNGEE. V gave up 0 bases and J gave up 10 bases; unmatched junction bases: 5. CDR3 size: 13 residues.

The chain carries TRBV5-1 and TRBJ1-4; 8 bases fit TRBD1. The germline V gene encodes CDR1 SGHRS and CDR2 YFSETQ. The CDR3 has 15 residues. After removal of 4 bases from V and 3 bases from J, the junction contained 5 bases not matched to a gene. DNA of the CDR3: TGCGCCAGCAGCCCTTGGACAGGGTCTAATGAAAAACTGTTTTTT. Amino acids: CASSPWTGSNEKLFF.

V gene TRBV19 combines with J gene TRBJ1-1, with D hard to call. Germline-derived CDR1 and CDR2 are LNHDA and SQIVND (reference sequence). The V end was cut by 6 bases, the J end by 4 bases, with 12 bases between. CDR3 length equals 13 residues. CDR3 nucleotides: TGTGCCAGTAGCCCTAGCGGGGTCACTGAAGCTTTCTTT. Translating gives CASSPSGVTEAFF. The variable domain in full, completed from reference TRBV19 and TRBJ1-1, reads DGGITQSPKYLFRKEGQNVTLSCEQNLNHDAMYWYRQDPGQGLRLIYYSQIVNDFQKGDIAEGYSVSREKKESFPLTVTSAQKNPTAFYLCASSPSGVTEAFFGQGTRLTVV.

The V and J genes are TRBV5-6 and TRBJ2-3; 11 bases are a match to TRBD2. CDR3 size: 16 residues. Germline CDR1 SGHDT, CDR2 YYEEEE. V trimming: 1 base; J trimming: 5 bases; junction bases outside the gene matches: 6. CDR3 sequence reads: CASSLTSGRRGDTQYF. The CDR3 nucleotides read TGTGCCAGCAGCTTGACTAGCGGGAGACGAGGAGATACGCAGTATTTT.

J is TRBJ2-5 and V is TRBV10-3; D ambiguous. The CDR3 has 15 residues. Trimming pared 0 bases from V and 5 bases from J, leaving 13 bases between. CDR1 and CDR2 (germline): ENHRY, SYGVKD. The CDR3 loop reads CAISESRPGIETQYF. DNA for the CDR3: TGTGCCATCAGTGAGTCGAGGCCGGGTATCGAGACCCAGTACTTC.

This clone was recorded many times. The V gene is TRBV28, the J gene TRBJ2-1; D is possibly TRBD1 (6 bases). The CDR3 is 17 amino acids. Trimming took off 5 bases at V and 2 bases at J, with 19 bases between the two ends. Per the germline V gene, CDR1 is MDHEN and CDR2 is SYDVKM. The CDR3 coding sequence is TGTGCCAGCAGTCCTTTGAGTAGGGGGATTCCCTACAATGAGCAGTTCTTC. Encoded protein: CASSPLSRGIPYNEQFF.

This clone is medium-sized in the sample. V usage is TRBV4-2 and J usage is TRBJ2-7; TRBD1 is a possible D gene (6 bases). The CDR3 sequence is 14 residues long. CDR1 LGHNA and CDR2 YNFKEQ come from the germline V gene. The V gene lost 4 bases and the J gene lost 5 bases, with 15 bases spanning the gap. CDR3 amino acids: CASSPKTGLHEQYF. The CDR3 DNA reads TGTGCCAGCAGCCCGAAAACAGGGCTTCACGAGCAGTACTTC.

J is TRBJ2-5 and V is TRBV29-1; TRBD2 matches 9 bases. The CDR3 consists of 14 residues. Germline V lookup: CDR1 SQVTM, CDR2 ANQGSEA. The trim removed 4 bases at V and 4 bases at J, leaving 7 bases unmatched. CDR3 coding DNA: TGCAGCGTTGTGCTCGGTAGCGGGGGAGAGACCCAGTACTTC. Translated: CSVVLGSGGETQYF. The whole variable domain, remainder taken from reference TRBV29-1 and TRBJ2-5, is SAVISQKPSRDICQRGTSLTIQCQVDSQVTMMFWYRQQPGQSLTLIATANQGSEATYESGFVIDKFPISRPNLTFSTLTVSNMSPEDSSIYLCSVVLGSGGETQYFGPGTRLLVL.

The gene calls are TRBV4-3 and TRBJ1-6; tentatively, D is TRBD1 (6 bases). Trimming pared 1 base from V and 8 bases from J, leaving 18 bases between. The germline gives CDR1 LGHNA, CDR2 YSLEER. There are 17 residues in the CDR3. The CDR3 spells CASSQGPAGVVDSPLHF. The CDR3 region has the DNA TGCGCCAGCAGCCAAGGTCCCGCAGGGGTGGTTGATTCACCCCTCCACTTT.

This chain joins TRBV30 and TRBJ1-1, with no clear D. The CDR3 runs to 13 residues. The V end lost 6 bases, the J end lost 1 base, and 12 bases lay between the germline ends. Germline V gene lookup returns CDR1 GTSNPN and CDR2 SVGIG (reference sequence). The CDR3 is CACPRRGNTEAFF. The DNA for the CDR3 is TGTGCCTGTCCGAGACGGGGGAACACTGAAGCTTTCTTT. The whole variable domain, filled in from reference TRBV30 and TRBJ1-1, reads SQTIHQWPATLVQPVGSPLSLECTVEGTSNPNLYWYRQAAGRGLQLLFYSVGIGQISSEVPQNLSASRPQDRQFILSSKKLLLSDSGFYLCACPRRGNTEAFFGQGTRLTVV.

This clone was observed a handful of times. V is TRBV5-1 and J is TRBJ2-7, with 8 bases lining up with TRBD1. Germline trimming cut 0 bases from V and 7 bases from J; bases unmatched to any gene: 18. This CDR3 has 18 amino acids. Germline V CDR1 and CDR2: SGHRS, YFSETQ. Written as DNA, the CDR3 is TGCGCCAGCAGCTTGGCGATAATCACGCGGACAGGGTCTGGGGAGCAGTACTTC. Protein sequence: CASSLAIITRTGSGEQYF.

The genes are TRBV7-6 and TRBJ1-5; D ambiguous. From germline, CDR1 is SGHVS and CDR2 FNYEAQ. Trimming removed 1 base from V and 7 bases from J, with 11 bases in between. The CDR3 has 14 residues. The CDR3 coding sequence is TGTGCCAGCAGCTTAGGGGCCACTTTCCAGCCCCAGCATTTT. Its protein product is CASSLGATFQPQHF.